This T cell receptor beta chain is drawn from a study of shared clonotypes between healthy human individuals. Whole-study context: Donors had three CD4 naive, three CD4 memory, two CD8 naive and one CD8 memory plate apiece. Study results and limitations: Sorted-subset sequencing was shown by rarefaction to be incomplete despite large depth. It was expected that sequencing depth would affect clonotype sharing among donors.

V was pared by 7 bases and J by 5 bases, with 12 bases between. CDR1 is MDHEN and CDR2 is SYDVKM in the germline V gene. The CDR3 consists of 13 residues. Concerning this clone: Antigen unknown.

Profiled with immunoSEQ multiplex PCR; TCRdb holds only in-frame clones, not every one. This table has approximately 1,000,000 clones, around three quarters appearing once. Everyone who donated was a Caucasian adult who lived in Nashville, Tennessee. What was sequenced was memory CD4+ T cells from PBMCs. Subset defined: CD45RA-negative fraction. The chain employs TRBV28 and TRBJ2-1; D may match TRBD1 or TRBD2 (5 bases each). This TCR came from a young man in good health. Some clones in this sample may be carry-over from other donors' samples. The CDR3 region is CASIGTYNNEQFF. The DNA of the CDR3 is TGTGCCAGCATAGGGACGTATAACAATGAGCAGTTCTTC.